The entry that follows covers one TCR beta chain sequence. The table came from immunoSEQ multiplex PCR; TCRdb's copy has only in-frame clones and leaves some out. The sample yields 65,000 to 75,000 clones, around nine tenths seen once. This record comes from a study of T cell changes during pregnancy in multiple sclerosis. V was clipped by 4 bases and J by 1 base, with 13 bases between them. Germline CDR1 and CDR2: SGHDN and FVKESK. This CDR3 comprises 15 residues. The gene calls are TRBV14 and TRBJ1-1; D gene unclear. This specimen consisted of peripheral blood, obtained in the third trimester of pregnancy. This sequence originates from a female donor in good health, enrolled as a control in a pregnancy study. This chain's CDR3 is CASSRKKLPNTEAFF. DNA of the CDR3: TGTGCCAGCAGCCGCAAGAAGCTGCCGAACACTGAAGCTTTCTTT.